These T cell receptor beta chains were read from a single sample in a study of a mutant IDH1 vaccine in newly diagnosed glioma. The repertoire was sequenced with immunoSEQ multiplex PCR; TCRdb's copy has only in-frame clones and lacks some. The sample consists of tens of thousands of clones, 65% to 90% of them appearing once. These receptors have no identified antigens. The sequencing used PBMCs, collected from a glioma patient whose treatment included an IDH1 peptide vaccine. The receptors stem from a man between 18 and 35 years old with glioma. Some clones in this sample may be carry-over from other donors' samples. Both conserved end residues are part of each CDR3. The D gene is left open where the match is weak. A clone size is listed for some rows: how often the clone was seen (once, few, many), or a class if it is expanded.

TRBJ2-2	NA	TRBV5-1	NA	CASSFQGTGELFF	TGCGCCAGCAGCTTCCAGGGCACCGGGGAGCTGTTTTTT
TRBJ2-7	TRBD1	TRBV2	NA	CASSGGTGTYEQYF	TGTGCCAGCAGTGGGGGGACAGGAACCTACGAGCAGTACTTC
TRBJ1-2	NA	TRBV5-1	NA	CASSWAGNYGYTF	TGCGCCAGCAGCTGGGCAGGGAACTATGGCTACACCTTC
TRBJ2-7	TRBD2	TRBV7-9	once	CASSPNGLADLEQYF	TGTGCCAGCAGCCCTAATGGACTAGCGGACCTCGAGCAGTACTTC
TRBJ2-7	NA	TRBV5-1	NA	CASSLSVVEVYEQYF	TGCGCCAGCAGCTTGTCTGTGGTAGAGGTCTACGAGCAGTACTTC
TRBJ1-5	NA	TRBV7-6	NA	CASSLTRGEDQPQHF	TGTGCCAGCAGCTTGACCCGGGGGGAGGATCAGCCCCAGCATTTT
TRBJ1-1	NA	TRBV29-1	NA	CSEFTNTEAFF	TGCAGCGAATTTACGAACACTGAAGCTTTCTTT
TRBJ2-7	NA	TRBV7-9	few	CASSLNGDVYEQYF	TGTGCCAGCAGCTTAAACGGGGATGTGTACGAGCAGTACTTC
TRBJ1-5	NA	TRBV7-2	NA	CASSLQGGWPQHF	TGTGCCAGCAGCTTACAAGGGGGATGGCCCCAGCATTTT
TRBJ2-7	NA	TRBV2	NA	CASSEVIRGEQYF	TGTGCCAGCAGTGAAGTAATTCGGGGGGAGCAGTACTTC
TRBJ1-5	NA	TRBV6-5	once	CASSYPRQPHQPQHF	TGTGCCAGCAGTTACCCCCGACAGCCACATCAGCCCCAGCATTTT
TRBJ1-2	TRBD1	TRBV6-1	NA	CASSDWTGSYGYTF	TGTGCCAGCAGTGACTGGACAGGATCCTATGGCTACACCTTC
TRBJ1-1	NA	TRBV7-9	NA	CASRPGRWEAFF	TGTGCCAGCAGACCTGGTCGGTGGGAAGCTTTCTTT
TRBJ2-7	NA	TRBV5-1	NA	CASSLMGLQAYEQYF	TGCGCCAGCAGCTTGATGGGACTCCAAGCCTACGAGCAGTACTTC
TRBJ1-2	NA	TRBV6-1	NA	CASSVGDGNYGYTF	TGTGCCAGCAGTGTGGGGGACGGGAACTATGGCTACACCTTC
TRBJ1-1	NA	TRBV6-5	NA	CASRSLDYMNTEAFF	TGTGCCAGCAGATCATTAGATTACATGAACACTGAAGCTTTCTTT
TRBJ2-7	NA	TRBV28	NA	CASSSRGSYEQYF	TGTGCCAGCAGCTCTAGAGGATCCTACGAGCAGTACTTC
TRBJ2-5	TRBD1	TRBV30	NA	CAGHRGRGETQYF	TGTGCCGGACATAGGGGGCGCGGGGAGACCCAGTACTTC
TRBJ2-2	TRBD2	TRBV7-8	NA	CASSPRASGGAGELFF	TGTGCCAGCAGCCCCCGGGCTAGCGGGGGGGCCGGGGAGCTGTTTTTT
TRBJ1-3	NA	TRBV4-2	NA	CASSQDLANSGNTIYF	TGTGCCAGCAGCCAAGATCTTGCAAACTCTGGAAACACCATATATTTT
TRBJ2-4	NA	TRBV6-6	NA	CASSYRGRRVQNIQYF	TGTGCCAGCAGTTACAGGGGGCGGAGGGTTCAAAACATTCAGTACTTC
TRBJ1-5	NA	TRBV4-1	NA	CASSRLTGVNQPQHF	TGCGCCAGCAGCCGCCTTACGGGAGTTAATCAGCCCCAGCATTTT
TRBJ2-7	TRBD1	TRBV7-2	NA	CASSPGTGQTYEQYF	TGTGCCAGCAGCCCTGGGACAGGCCAGACCTACGAGCAGTACTTC
TRBJ2-1	NA	TRBV29-1	NA	CSAHLGNWNEQFF	TGCAGCGCCCACCTAGGGAATTGGAATGAGCAGTTCTTC
TRBJ1-4	TRBD1	TRBV30	NA	CAWSVFWGQGSEKLFF	TGTGCCTGGAGTGTGTTTTGGGGACAGGGTTCGGAAAAACTGTTTTTT
TRBJ1-5	NA	TRBV15	NA	CATSRDPYQPQHF	TGTGCCACCAGCAGAGACCCATACCAGCCCCAGCATTTT
TRBJ1-1	NA	TRBV5-6	NA	CASSLWQGSEAFF	TGTGCCAGCAGCTTATGGCAGGGGAGTGAAGCTTTCTTT
TRBJ2-3	NA	TRBV6-5	NA	CASSYTRRVDTQYF	TGTGCCAGCAGTTATACGCGGCGGGTCGATACGCAGTATTTT
TRBJ1-3	NA	TRBV7-2	NA	CASSSRATEWDTIYF	TGTGCCAGCAGCTCACGGGCGACCGAGTGGGACACCATATATTTT
TRBJ1-1	NA	TRBV5-1	NA	CASSAESPTYTEAFF	TGCGCCAGCAGTGCCGAGAGCCCAACGTACACTGAAGCTTTCTTT
TRBJ2-2	NA	TRBV6-4	NA	CASSPTSQPGELFF	TGTGCCAGCAGTCCGACTTCTCAGCCCGGGGAGCTGTTTTTT
TRBJ1-1	NA	TRBV30	few	CAWSSAGEAFF	TGTGCCTGGAGTTCGGCCGGTGAAGCTTTCTTT
TRBJ1-1	NA	TRBV27	NA	CASSFYWDTEAFF	TGTGCCAGCAGCTTCTATTGGGACACTGAAGCTTTCTTT
TRBJ2-7	NA	TRBV7-9	NA	CASSLTGGWSYEQYF	TGTGCCAGCAGCTTAACCGGAGGGTGGTCCTACGAGCAGTACTTC
TRBJ1-2	TRBD1	TRBV30	NA	CAWSGRTGGDYGYTF	TGTGCCTGGAGTGGACGGACAGGGGGCGACTATGGCTACACCTTC
TRBJ1-6	NA	TRBV4-1	NA	CASSQPSGGPNSPLHF	TGCGCCAGCAGCCAACCGTCCGGGGGGCCAAATTCACCCCTCCACTTT
TRBJ2-2	NA	TRBV29-1	NA	CSVVSLATGTGELFF	TGCAGCGTTGTATCTCTAGCAACGGGCACCGGGGAGCTGTTTTTT
TRBJ2-2	NA	TRBV18	NA	CASSQLTGSTGKLFF	TGTGCCAGCTCACAACTAACGGGGAGCACCGGGAAGCTGTTTTTT
TRBJ1-5	TRBD1	TRBV30	few	CAWSSPGTGHQPQHF	TGTGCCTGGAGTTCTCCCGGGACAGGGCATCAGCCCCAGCATTTT
TRBJ2-1	NA	TRBV30	NA	CAWSRRGLYNEQFF	TGTGCCTGGAGTCGGAGGGGGCTCTACAATGAGCAGTTCTTC
TRBJ1-1	TRBD1	TRBV30	NA	CAWSVRGTENTEAFF	TGTGCCTGGAGTGTACGGGGGACAGAGAACACTGAAGCTTTCTTT
TRBJ2-7	NA	TRBV7-9	NA	CASSSREAYEQYF	TGTGCCAGCAGCTCCAGGGAGGCATACGAGCAGTACTTC
TRBJ1-1	TRBD1	TRBV7-9	NA	CASSAQGVPEAFF	TGTGCCAGCAGCGCCCAGGGGGTCCCTGAAGCTTTCTTT
TRBJ2-7	TRBD1	TRBV15	NA	CATRDRPNSYEQYF	TGTGCCACTAGGGACAGGCCAAACTCCTACGAGCAGTACTTC
TRBJ2-5	NA	TRBV2	NA	CASRFGSGQETQYF	TGTGCCAGCAGATTCGGCAGTGGTCAAGAGACCCAGTACTTC
TRBJ2-1	NA	TRBV5-1	NA	CASSLAAGTYNEQFF	TGCGCCAGCAGCTTAGCGGCAGGGACATACAATGAGCAGTTCTTC
TRBJ1-1	NA	TRBV30	NA	CAWGSGWTTEAFF	TGTGCCTGGGGGTCAGGGTGGACCACTGAAGCTTTCTTT
TRBJ2-1	NA	TRBV19	NA	CASRLTKSGAIYNEQFF	TGTGCCAGTAGACTGACGAAGTCGGGGGCTATCTACAATGAGCAGTTCTTC
TRBJ2-1	NA	TRBV29-1	NA	CSVEKGLPNEQFF	TGCAGCGTTGAAAAGGGACTGCCCAATGAGCAGTTCTTC
TRBJ1-4	NA	TRBV29-1	NA	CSVEDLESGDTSTNEKLFF	TGCAGCGTTGAAGATCTGGAGTCAGGGGACACCTCAACTAATGAAAAACTGTTTTTT
TRBJ1-5	NA	TRBV19	NA	CASSGVNQPQHF	TGTGCCAGTAGCGGGGTCAATCAGCCCCAGCATTTT
TRBJ1-1	TRBD1	TRBV7-9	NA	CASSPKDRGRTEAFF	TGTGCCAGCAGCCCAAAGGACAGGGGGCGCACTGAAGCTTTCTTT
TRBJ1-1	NA	TRBV2	NA	CASIVNPGVNTEAFF	TGTGCCAGCATCGTCAACCCGGGAGTGAACACTGAAGCTTTCTTT
TRBJ2-1	NA	TRBV5-1	NA	CASSGSGTGPEQQFF	TGCGCCAGCAGCGGGTCGGGGACTGGGCCCGAACAGCAGTTCTTC
TRBJ1-1	NA	TRBV4-1	NA	CASSPLDVTPTEAFF	TGCGCCAGCAGCCCCCTGGACGTCACCCCTACTGAAGCTTTCTTT
TRBJ2-7	NA	TRBV14	medium-sized	CASSPPDWPRNEQYF	TGTGCCAGCAGCCCCCCGGACTGGCCCAGGAACGAGCAGTACTTC